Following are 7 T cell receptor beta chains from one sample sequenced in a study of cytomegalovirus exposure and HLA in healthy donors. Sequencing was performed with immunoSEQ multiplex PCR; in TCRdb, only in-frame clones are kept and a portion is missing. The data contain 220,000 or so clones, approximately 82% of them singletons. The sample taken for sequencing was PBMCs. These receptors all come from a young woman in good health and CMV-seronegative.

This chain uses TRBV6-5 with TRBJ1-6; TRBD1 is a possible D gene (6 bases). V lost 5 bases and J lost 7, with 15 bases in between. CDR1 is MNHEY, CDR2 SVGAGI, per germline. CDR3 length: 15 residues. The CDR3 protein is CASSKLPTGNSPLHF. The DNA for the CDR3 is TGTGCCAGCAGTAAATTACCTACAGGGAATTCACCCCTCCACTTT.

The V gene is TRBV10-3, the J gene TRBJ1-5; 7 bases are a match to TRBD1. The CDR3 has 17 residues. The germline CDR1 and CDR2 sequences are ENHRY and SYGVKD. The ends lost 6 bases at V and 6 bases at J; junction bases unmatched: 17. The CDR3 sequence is CAISHGQAGVSPQPQHF. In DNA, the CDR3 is TGTGCCATCAGCCACGGACAGGCAGGGGTTTCGCCTCAGCCCCAGCATTTT.

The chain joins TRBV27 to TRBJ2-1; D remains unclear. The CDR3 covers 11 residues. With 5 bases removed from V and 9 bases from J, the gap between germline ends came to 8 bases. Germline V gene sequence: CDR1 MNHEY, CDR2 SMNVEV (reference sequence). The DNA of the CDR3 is TGTGCCAGCAGTAAAGGCGGTGAGCAGTTCTTC. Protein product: CASSKGGEQFF.

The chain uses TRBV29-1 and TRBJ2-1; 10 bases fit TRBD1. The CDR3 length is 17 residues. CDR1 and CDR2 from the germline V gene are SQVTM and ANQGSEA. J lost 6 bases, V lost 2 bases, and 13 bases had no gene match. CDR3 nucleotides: TGCAGCGTTGAACTGGACAGGGGGTTTCTTCTGGGCAATGAGCAGTTCTTC. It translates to CSVELDRGFLLGNEQFF.

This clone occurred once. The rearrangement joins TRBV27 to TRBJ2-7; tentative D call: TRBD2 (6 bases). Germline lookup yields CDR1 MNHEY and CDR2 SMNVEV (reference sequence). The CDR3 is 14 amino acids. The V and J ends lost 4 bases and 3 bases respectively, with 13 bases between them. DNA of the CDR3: TGTGCCAGCAGTTCAGGACGGGAGATCTACGAGCAGTACTTC. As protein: CASSSGREIYEQYF.

The DNA of the CDR3 is TGCGCCAGCAGCTTGGTTCCGGCCTCTCAGAATCAGCCCCAGCATTTT. As protein: CASSLVPASQNQPQHF. The chain has TRBV5-1 and TRBJ1-5; D gene uncertain. The germline V and J ends were trimmed by 0 bases and 4 bases, with 14 bases remaining between them. CDR1 is SGHRS, CDR2 YFSETQ, per germline. CDR3 length equals 16 residues.

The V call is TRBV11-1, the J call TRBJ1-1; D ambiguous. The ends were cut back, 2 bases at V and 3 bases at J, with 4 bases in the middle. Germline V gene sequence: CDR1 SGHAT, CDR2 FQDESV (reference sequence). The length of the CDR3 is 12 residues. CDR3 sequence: CASSLSYTEAFF. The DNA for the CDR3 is TGTGCCAGCAGCTTAAGCTACACTGAAGCTTTCTTT.